This TCR beta chain was recovered during a study of T cells after posttransplantation cyclophosphamide. General observations from the study: Donor CD8+ memory clones often dominated recipient blood repertoires at later times.

Remarks on this clone: Its matching antigen is unknown.

V was pared by 5 bases and J by 2 bases, with 8 bases of the junction left unmatched. The germline V gene encodes CDR1 LNHDA and CDR2 SQIVND (reference sequence). The CDR3 runs to 15 residues. The table came from immunoSEQ multiplex PCR; TCRdb's copy has only in-frame clones and leaves some out. The repertoire holds about 18,000 clones, with roughly 85% as singletons. This chain connects TRBV19 to TRBJ1-2; 7 bases are shared with TRBD1. The sequence derives from a man aged 25 to 40 in good health and a related stem cell transplant donor. The sequenced sample was memory CD4+ T cells sorted from blood. CDR3 sequence: CASSLWDSSNYGYTF. DNA for the CDR3: TGTGCCAGTAGTCTATGGGACAGCTCGAACTATGGCTACACCTTC.